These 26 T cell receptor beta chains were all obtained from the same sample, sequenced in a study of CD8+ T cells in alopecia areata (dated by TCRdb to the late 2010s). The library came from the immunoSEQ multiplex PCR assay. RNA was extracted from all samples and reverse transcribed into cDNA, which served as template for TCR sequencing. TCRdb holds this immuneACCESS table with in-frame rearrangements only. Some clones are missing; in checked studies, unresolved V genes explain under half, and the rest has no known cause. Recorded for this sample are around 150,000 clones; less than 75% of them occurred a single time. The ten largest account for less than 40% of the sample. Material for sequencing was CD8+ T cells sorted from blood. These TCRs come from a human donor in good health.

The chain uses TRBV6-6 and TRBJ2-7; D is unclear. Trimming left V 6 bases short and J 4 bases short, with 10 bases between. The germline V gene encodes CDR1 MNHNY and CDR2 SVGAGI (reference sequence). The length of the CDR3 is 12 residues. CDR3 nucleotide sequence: TGTGCCAGCAGCCCAGACGTGTACGAGCAGTACTTC. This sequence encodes CASSPDVYEQYF.

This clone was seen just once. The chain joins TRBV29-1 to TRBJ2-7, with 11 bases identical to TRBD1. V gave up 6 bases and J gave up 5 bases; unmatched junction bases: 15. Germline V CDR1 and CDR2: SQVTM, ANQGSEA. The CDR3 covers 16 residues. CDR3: CSVGQGAASGRHEQYF. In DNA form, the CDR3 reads TGCAGCGTAGGACAGGGGGCTGCTAGCGGACGACACGAGCAGTACTTC.

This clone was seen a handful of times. The CDR3 nucleotides are TGCGCCAGCAGCTCGGGACTGCAAGAGACCCAGTACTTC. Translation gives CASSSGLQETQYF. The chain carries TRBV5-1 and TRBJ2-5, with D maybe TRBD2 (6 bases). CDR1 is SGHRS and CDR2 is YFSETQ in the germline V gene. V was clipped by 3 bases and J by 2 bases, with 8 bases between them. The CDR3 has 13 amino acids. Supplemented by reference TRBV5-1 and TRBJ2-5, the full variable domain reads KAGVTQTPRYLIKTRGQQVTLSCSPISGHRSVSWYQQTPGQGLQFLFEYFSETQRNKGNFPGRFSGRQFSNSRSEMNVSTLELGDSALYLCASSSGLQETQYFGPGTRLLVL.

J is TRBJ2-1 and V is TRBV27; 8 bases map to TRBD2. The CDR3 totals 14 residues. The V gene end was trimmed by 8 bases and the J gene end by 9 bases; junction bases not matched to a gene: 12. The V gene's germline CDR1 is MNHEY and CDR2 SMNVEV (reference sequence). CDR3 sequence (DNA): TGTGCCAGCGCAAGTCCGGGAGGGTCAGGTGAGCAGTTCTTC. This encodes CASASPGGSGEQFF.

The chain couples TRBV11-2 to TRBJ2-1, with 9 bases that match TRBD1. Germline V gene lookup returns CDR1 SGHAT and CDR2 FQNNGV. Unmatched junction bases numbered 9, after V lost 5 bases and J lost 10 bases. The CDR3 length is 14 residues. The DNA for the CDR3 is TGTGCCAGCAGCCCAGCCGGGACAGGGTCGGAGCAGTTCTTC. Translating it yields CASSPAGTGSEQFF.

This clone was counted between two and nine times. CDR3 sequence: CASSLNVGRSEVETQYF. CDR3 nucleotide sequence: TGTGCCAGCAGCTTAAATGTCGGGAGGAGTGAGGTGGAGACCCAGTACTTC. This sequence joins TRBV7-2 and TRBJ2-5, with 7 bases aligning to TRBD2. Germline V gene lookup returns CDR1 SGHTA and CDR2 FQGNSA. Losses at the gene ends were 2 bases for V and 5 bases for J; bases not matched to a gene: 14. The CDR3 covers 17 residues.

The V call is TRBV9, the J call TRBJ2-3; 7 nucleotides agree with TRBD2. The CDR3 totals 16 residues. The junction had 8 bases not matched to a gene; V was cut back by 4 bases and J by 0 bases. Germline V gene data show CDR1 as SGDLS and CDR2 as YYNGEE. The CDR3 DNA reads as TGTGCCAGCAGCAAAAAAGCGGGAACCAGCACAGATACGCAGTATTTT. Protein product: CASSKKAGTSTDTQYF.

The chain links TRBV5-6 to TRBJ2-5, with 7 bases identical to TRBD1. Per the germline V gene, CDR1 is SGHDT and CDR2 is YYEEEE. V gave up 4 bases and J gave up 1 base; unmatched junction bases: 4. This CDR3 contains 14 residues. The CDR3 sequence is CASSRRDSQETQYF. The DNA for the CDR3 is TGTGCCAGCAGCCGACGGGACAGCCAAGAGACCCAGTACTTC.

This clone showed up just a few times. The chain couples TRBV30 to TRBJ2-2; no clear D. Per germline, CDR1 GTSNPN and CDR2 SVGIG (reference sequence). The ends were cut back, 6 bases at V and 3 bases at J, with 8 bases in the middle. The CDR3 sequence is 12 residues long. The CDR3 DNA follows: TGTGCCTGCCCGGATCACACCGGGGAGCTGTTTTTT. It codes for CACPDHTGELFF.

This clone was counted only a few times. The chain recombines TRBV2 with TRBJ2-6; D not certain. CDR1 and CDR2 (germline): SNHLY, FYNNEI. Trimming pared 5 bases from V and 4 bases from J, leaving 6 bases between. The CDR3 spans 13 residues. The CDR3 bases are TGTGCCAGCAGTTTAACCGGGGCCAACGTCCTGACTTTC. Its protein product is CASSLTGANVLTF.

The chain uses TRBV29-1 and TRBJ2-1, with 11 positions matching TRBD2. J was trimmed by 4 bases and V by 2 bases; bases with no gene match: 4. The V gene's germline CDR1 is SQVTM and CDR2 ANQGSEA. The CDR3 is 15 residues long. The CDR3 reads CSVESLAGGYNEQFF. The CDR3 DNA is TGCAGCGTTGAATCTCTAGCGGGAGGATACAATGAGCAGTTCTTC.

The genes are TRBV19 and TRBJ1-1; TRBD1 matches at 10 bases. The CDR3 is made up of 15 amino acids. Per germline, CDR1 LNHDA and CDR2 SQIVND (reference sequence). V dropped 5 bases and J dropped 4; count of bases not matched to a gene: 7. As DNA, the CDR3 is TGTGCCAGTAGTCCGGGACAGGGGTTCGTCACTGAAGCTTTCTTT. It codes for CASSPGQGFVTEAFF.

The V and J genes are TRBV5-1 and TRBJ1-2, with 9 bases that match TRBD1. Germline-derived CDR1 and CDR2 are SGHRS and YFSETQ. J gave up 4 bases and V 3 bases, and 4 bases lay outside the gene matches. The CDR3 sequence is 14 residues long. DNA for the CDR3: TGCGCCAGCAGCTACCTGACAGGGGGCTATGGCTACACCTTC. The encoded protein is CASSYLTGGYGYTF.

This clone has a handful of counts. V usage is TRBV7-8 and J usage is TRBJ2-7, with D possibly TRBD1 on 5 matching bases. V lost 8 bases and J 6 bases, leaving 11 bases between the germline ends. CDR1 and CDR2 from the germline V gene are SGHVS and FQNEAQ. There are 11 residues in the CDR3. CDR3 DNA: TGTGCCAGCCAAGCAGGGTTCGAGCAGTACTTC. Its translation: CASQAGFEQYF.

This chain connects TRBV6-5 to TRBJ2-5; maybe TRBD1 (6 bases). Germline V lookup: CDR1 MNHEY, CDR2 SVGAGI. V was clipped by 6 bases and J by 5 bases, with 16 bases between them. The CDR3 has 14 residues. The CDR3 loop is CASSLAGVWETQYF. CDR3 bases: TGTGCCAGCAGCCTCGCAGGGGTGTGGGAGACCCAGTACTTC.

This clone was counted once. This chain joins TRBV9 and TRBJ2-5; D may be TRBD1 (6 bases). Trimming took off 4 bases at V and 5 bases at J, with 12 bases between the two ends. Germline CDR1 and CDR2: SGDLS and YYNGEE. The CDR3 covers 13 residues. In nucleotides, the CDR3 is TGTGCCAGCAGCCCCCGACAGGTGGAGACCCAGTACTTC. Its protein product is CASSPRQVETQYF.

DNA of the CDR3: TGTGCCATCAGTGAGATGGGTATCCAAGGATATGAGCAGTTCTTC. It encodes CAISEMGIQGYEQFF. V is TRBV10-3 and J is TRBJ2-1; D gene unclear. The ends were cut back, 2 bases at V and 8 bases at J, with 16 bases in the middle. Germline V gene data show CDR1 as ENHRY and CDR2 as SYGVKD. The length of the CDR3 is 15 residues.

The CDR3 loop is CAISESGQGIDGYTF. The CDR3, as DNA: TGTGCCATCAGTGAATCTGGACAGGGTATAGATGGCTACACCTTC. The rearrangement uses TRBV10-3 and TRBJ1-2; TRBD1 aligns across 8 bases. The CDR3 runs to 15 residues. Germline V gene sequence: CDR1 ENHRY, CDR2 SYGVKD. Trimming took 3 bases from V and 6 from J; bases not matched to a gene: 9.

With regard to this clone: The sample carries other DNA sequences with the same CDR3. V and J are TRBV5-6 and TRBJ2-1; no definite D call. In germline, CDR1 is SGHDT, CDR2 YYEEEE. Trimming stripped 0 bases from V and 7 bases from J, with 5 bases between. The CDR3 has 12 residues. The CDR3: CASSLGGNEQFF. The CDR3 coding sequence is TGTGCCAGCAGCTTGGGGGGTAATGAGCAGTTCTTC.

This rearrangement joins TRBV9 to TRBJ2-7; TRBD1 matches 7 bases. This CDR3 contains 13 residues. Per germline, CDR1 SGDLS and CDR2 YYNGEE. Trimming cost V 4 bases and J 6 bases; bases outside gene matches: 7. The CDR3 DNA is TGTGCCAGCAGCAAGGGGGACAGAACCGAGCAGTACTTC. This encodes CASSKGDRTEQYF.

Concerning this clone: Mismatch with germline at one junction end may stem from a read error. CDR3 sequence reads: CASSLGGQENTGELFF. CDR3 bases: TGTGCCAGCAGCCTAGGGGGACAGGAGAACACCGGGGAGCTGTTTTTT. The chain is built from TRBV13 and TRBJ2-2; 8 bases align to TRBD1. The CDR3 has 16 amino acids. In germline, CDR1 is PRHDT, CDR2 FYEKMQ (reference sequence).

The CDR3 reads CASSSGGTGELFF. Written as DNA, the CDR3 is TGTGCCAGCAGTTCCGGTGGTACCGGGGAGCTGTTTTTT. The chain links TRBV27 to TRBJ2-2; unclear D gene. V was cut by 4 bases and J by 5 bases, with 8 bases left in between. CDR1 is MNHEY and CDR2 is SMNVEV in the germline V gene (reference sequence). The CDR3 totals 13 residues.

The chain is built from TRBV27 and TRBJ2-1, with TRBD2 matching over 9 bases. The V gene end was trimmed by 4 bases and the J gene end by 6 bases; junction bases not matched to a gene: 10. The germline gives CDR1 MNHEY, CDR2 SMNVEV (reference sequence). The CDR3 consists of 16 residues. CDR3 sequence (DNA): TGTGCCAGCAGTTCCCTAGCGGGGCTTCCTGGCAATGAGCAGTTCTTC. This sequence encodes CASSSLAGLPGNEQFF.

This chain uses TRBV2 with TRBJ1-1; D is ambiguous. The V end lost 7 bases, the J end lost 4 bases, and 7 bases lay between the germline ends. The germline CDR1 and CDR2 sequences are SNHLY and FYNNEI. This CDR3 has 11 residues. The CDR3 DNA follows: TGTGCCAGCACCATTATCACTGAAGCTTTCTTT. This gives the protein CASTIITEAFF.

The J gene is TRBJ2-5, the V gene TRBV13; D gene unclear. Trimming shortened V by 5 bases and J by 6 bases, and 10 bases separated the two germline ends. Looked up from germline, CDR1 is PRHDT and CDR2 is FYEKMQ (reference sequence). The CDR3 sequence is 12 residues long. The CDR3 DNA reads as TGTGCCAGCAGCACCCCCGCCCAGACCCAGTACTTC. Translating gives CASSTPAQTQYF.

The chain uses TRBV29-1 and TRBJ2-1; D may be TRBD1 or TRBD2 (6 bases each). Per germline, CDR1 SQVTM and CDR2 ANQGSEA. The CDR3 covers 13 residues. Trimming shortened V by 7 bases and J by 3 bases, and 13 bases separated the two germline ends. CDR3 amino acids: CSALQGGYNEQFF. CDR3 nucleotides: TGCAGCGCCCTACAGGGAGGCTACAATGAGCAGTTCTTC.